The clone carrying this T cell receptor beta chain was observed at least ten times. The antigen remains undetermined. This sample was included in a study of regulatory T cells in long-lasting Graves disease. Arm-PCR of CDR3 regions with iRepertoire HTBI primers generated TCR beta libraries. Study processing details: Throughout the samples, researchers identified about 56 TRBV and approximately 15 TRBJ segments. TCRdb independently ran MiXCR on the multiplex PCR reads; one entry per CDR3 protein. These V and J calls are TCRdb output, not the study's own analysis. The profile shows 400,000 to 450,000 distinct CDR3 sequences, about 17% of them singletons. Described time point: newly diagnosed GD, antithyroid drugs for less than 3 months. From RNA extracted from PBMCs, the TCR library was made. Study-wide points: TCR diversity was lower in persistent Graves' patients than in newly diagnosed ones. Among the persistent patients, roughly 2,500 public clonotypes were shared, more than the 850 to 1,000 shared among new patients.

Trimming took off 6 bases at V and 4 bases at J, with 10 bases between the two ends. The CDR3 is made up of 12 amino acids. The germline gives CDR1 MNHEY, CDR2 SMNVEV (reference sequence). These data were also filed under a second study, of T cells in Graves' hyperthyroidism and ophthalmopathy. As that study records: Among the patients, aged 18 to 65, hyperthyroidism was newly diagnosed and had lasted under 2 months.

The starting material was peripheral blood mononuclear cells (PBMCs), obtained at new diagnosis, from a patient treated with antithyroid drugs. The chain links TRBV27 to TRBJ2-7; D may be TRBD1 (5 bases). The sequence was collected from a woman in her 30s with Graves disease. The CDR3 sequence is CASRDTGYEQYF. DNA of the CDR3: TGTGCCAGCAGGGATACAGGTTACGAGCAGTACTTC.